Below, 13 T cell receptor beta chains from the same sample are listed, as sequenced in a study of blood T cell repertoires in COVID-19. Data came from immunoSEQ multiplex PCR; TCRdb stores just in-frame clones and leaves some out. The sample contains 130,000 to 150,000 clones, roughly 88% of which appear only once. The source material was peripheral blood. The receptors here all came from a man between 65 and 79 years old with acute or convalescent COVID-19.

The gene calls are TRBV2 and TRBJ1-4; TRBD1 is a possible D gene (5 bases). The CDR3 consists of 14 residues. The V gene lost 0 bases and the J gene lost 8 bases, with 10 bases spanning the gap. Germline V gene lookup returns CDR1 SNHLY and CDR2 FYNNEI. Here the CDR3 DNA reads TGTGCCAGCAGTGAAGCTGAGGGGAGGGAAAAACTGTTTTTT. This encodes CASSEAEGREKLFF.

As concerns this clone: The sample has other DNA sequences that encode this CDR3 too. The rearrangement joins TRBV11-2 to TRBJ1-1; the D is unclear. The CDR3 sequence is 13 residues long. V shed 3 bases and J shed 3 bases, with 8 bases lying between them. In germline, CDR1 is SGHAT, CDR2 FQNNGV. The CDR3 is CASSFTQDTEAFF. CDR3 nucleotide sequence: TGTGCCAGCAGCTTTACCCAGGACACTGAAGCTTTCTTT.

Notes on this clone: The same CDR3 also results from other DNA sequences found in this sample. The chain carries TRBV9 and TRBJ1-4; 7 bases are a match to TRBD1. The CDR3 sequence is 14 residues long. The germline CDR1 and CDR2 sequences are SGDLS and YYNGEE. J was trimmed by 3 bases and V by 2 bases; bases with no gene match: 1. CDR3 DNA: TGTGCCAGCAGCGTTGGGACAGCTAATGAAAAACTGTTTTTT. Its translation is CASSVGTANEKLFF.

The CDR3 DNA follows: TGTGCCAGCAGCCAAGATGGGTCACCCGGCTGGAGCCGGGGCTACACCTTC. Amino acid sequence: CASSQDGSPGWSRGYTF. This sequence joins TRBV3-1 (or the pseudogene TRBV3-2) and TRBJ1-2; no clear D. V gave up 0 bases and J gave up 8 bases, with 22 bases separating them. This CDR3 comprises 17 residues. Germline loops: CDR1 LGHDT, CDR2 YNNKEL (reference sequence).

This rearrangement joins TRBV6-2 or TRBV6-3 to TRBJ1-5, with D possibly matching TRBD1 (5 bases). This CDR3 is built from 13 residues. Trimming removed 2 bases from V and 9 bases from J, with 11 bases in between. CDR1 and CDR2 (germline): MNHEY, SVGEGT. The CDR3 sequence is CASSYTNDRPQHF. For the CDR3, the DNA is TGTGCCAGCAGTTACACAAACGACAGGCCCCAGCATTTT.

The CDR3 spells CTSSQGPKGLADGELFF. The DNA for the CDR3 is TGCACCAGCAGCCAGGGGCCAAAGGGACTAGCGGACGGGGAGCTGTTTTTT. This chain uses TRBV1 with TRBJ2-2; the table names TRBD2, a call not compared with the DNA. TRBV1 is tagged as a pseudogene. The CDR3 spans 17 residues.

The chain is built from TRBV29-1 and TRBJ2-2; D ambiguous. V was clipped by 7 bases and J by 6 bases, with 12 bases between them. The germline gives CDR1 SQVTM, CDR2 ANQGSEA. This CDR3 has 12 amino acids. CDR3 loop: CSAVLSPGELFF. The CDR3 region has the DNA TGCAGCGCCGTACTTAGCCCCGGGGAGCTGTTTTTT.

The rearrangement joins TRBV9 to TRBJ1-3; a weak D match, TRBD1 (5 bases). This CDR3 has 18 amino acids. Germline V CDR1 and CDR2: SGDLS, YYNGEE. The V gene lost 2 bases and the J gene lost 0 bases, with 18 bases spanning the gap. The CDR3 spells CASSVYPGGAYSGNTIYF. CDR3 DNA: TGTGCCAGCAGCGTCTATCCGGGCGGGGCTTACTCTGGAAACACCATATATTTT.

The chain is built from TRBV5-5 and TRBJ2-5; 7 bases agree with TRBD2. The germline V gene encodes CDR1 SGHKS and CDR2 YYEKEE (reference sequence). J was trimmed by 5 bases and V by 0 bases; bases with no gene match: 10. CDR3 length: 16 residues. CDR3: CASSLARAGVGETQYF. For the CDR3, the DNA is TGTGCCAGCAGCTTGGCCAGGGCGGGAGTAGGCGAGACCCAGTACTTC.

J is TRBJ2-3 and V is TRBV10-3, with 8 bases fitting TRBD2. There are 14 residues in the CDR3. Per germline, CDR1 ENHRY and CDR2 SYGVKD. V was pared by 7 bases and J by 2 bases, with 5 bases of the junction left unmatched. CDR3 loop: CAINSGTATDTQYF. As DNA, the CDR3 is TGTGCCATCAATAGCGGGACGGCCACAGATACGCAGTATTTT.

The chain has TRBV5-1 and TRBJ2-5, with D hard to call. The V gene lost 4 bases and the J gene lost 3 bases, with 22 bases spanning the gap. This CDR3 region has 17 residues. The germline gives CDR1 SGHRS, CDR2 YFSETQ. The CDR3 DNA follows: TGCGCCAGCAGCCCCTCGCACGCTCTATCACCGAAAGAGACCCAGTACTTC. Translated, it gives CASSPSHALSPKETQYF.

The chain employs TRBV5-3 and TRBJ1-3; 7 nucleotides line up with TRBD1. TRBV5-3 is identified as an open reading frame with a role that is uncertain. The CDR3 totals 16 residues. Trimming cost V 1 base and J 0 bases; bases outside gene matches: 4. CDR3 sequence reads: CARSLPTGVSGNTIYF. For the CDR3, the DNA is TGTGCCAGAAGCTTGCCTACAGGGGTCTCTGGAAACACCATATATTTT.

The J gene is TRBJ1-6, the V gene TRBV5-6; D is unclear. Deletions cut 4 bases from V and 10 bases from J, with 21 bases between. The CDR3 is 16 amino acids. In germline, CDR1 is SGHDT, CDR2 YYEEEE. In DNA, the CDR3 is TGTGCCAGCAGCCCCAACGGGGTAAACGGGTACTCACCCCTCCACTTT. Its translation: CASSPNGVNGYSPLHF.